This T cell receptor (beta chain) originates from a study of prognosis after radiotherapy for stage I lung cancer. Notes on the study in general: Post-therapy Shannon entropy was lower in patients developing distant metastases following stereotactic body radiation therapy.

Concerning this clonotype: The target antigen is unknown.

The CDR3 covers 16 residues. Trimming cost V 1 base and J 7 bases; bases outside gene matches: 6. The germline gives CDR1 SGHTS, CDR2 YDEGEE. TCR beta CDR3 amplification from genomic DNA was performed by two-round multiplex PCR. Specific primers for each TRBV and TRBJ gene were what first-round PCR used. TCRdb processed the multiplex PCR reads anew with MiXCR; each CDR3 protein has one entry. The sample contains some 60,000 distinct CDR3 sequences, around 27% of which appear only once. The sample here was PBMCs, taken before or after stereotactic body radiation therapy (not recorded which). This clonotype was obtained from a donor aged 50 or older with non-small cell lung cancer. The gene calls are TRBV5-8 and TRBJ2-1; 12 bases fit TRBD1. Here the CDR3 reads CASSLYGTGGRNEQFF. The CDR3 DNA sequence: TGTGCCAGCAGCTTGTATGGGACAGGGGGCAGAAATGAGCAGTTCTTC.